The rows below give T cell receptor beta chains drawn from one sample of a study of response to subunit inactivated influenza vaccine. TCRdb fed the RT-PCR reads into MiXCR, producing one record per CDR3 protein. This sample carries around 570,000 distinct CDR3 sequences, 6.5% to 8% of them seen once, and the ten largest clones take approximately 13%. Specimen: PBMCs from blood, collected around 25 months after vaccination. The receptors stem from a man between 50 and 75 years old who received an inactivated influenza vaccine. Both conserved end residues are part of each CDR3. The D gene is left open where the match is weak. The size entry is marked missing in some rows and otherwise reads once, few, many or a size class.

j_gene	abundance	d_gene	v_gene	CDR3nt	CDR3aa
TRBJ2-5	NA	NA	TRBV4-1	TGCGCCAGCAGCCAAGTTCTAGGGGGAGAGACCCAGTACTTC	CASSQVLGGETQYF
TRBJ2-7	NA	NA	TRBV4-3	TGCGCCAGCAGCCAAGCCCTTCCCGGGGGATTTACGAAGCAGTACTTC	CASSQALPGGFTKQYF
TRBJ1-1	many	TRBD1	TRBV5-1	TGCGCCAGCAGCCTCGGACAGGTGGGGAACACTGAAGCTTTCTTT	CASSLGQVGNTEAFF
TRBJ1-4	NA	NA	TRBV12-3/TRBV12-4	TGTGCCAGCAGTTTATATTTGGGTGGAGTCTATGAAAAACTGTTTTTT	CASSLYLGGVYEKLFF
TRBJ2-5	few	NA	TRBV6-2/TRBV6-3	TGTGCCAGCAGCATACTAGCCTCAGCGACCCAGTACTTC	CASSILASATQYF
TRBJ2-7	NA	TRBD1	TRBV5-4	TGTGCCAGCAGGAAAGCGCCCGGGACAGCAACGGACGAGCAGTACTTC	CASRKAPGTATDEQYF
TRBJ2-2	few	TRBD2	TRBV3-1	TGTGCCAGCAGCCAAGGGACTAGCGGGAGAGCCGGGGAGCTGTTTTTT	CASSQGTSGRAGELFF
TRBJ2-3	NA	NA	TRBV7-2	TGTGCCAGCAGCTTAACGGAGCCCCACTCTAGTCCGCAGTATTTT	CASSLTEPHSSPQYF
TRBJ1-6	many	NA	TRBV3-1	TGTGCCAGCAGCCACCCGGCAGGGTTAGATTCACCCCTCCACTTT	CASSHPAGLDSPLHF
TRBJ2-2	many	TRBD2	TRBV29-1	TGCAGCGTAACCGGGACTAGTTCCACCGGGGAGCTGTTTTTT	CSVTGTSSTGELFF
TRBJ2-7	many	TRBD1	TRBV3-1	TGTGCCAGCAGCCCCAGACAGGGTACCGACGAGCAGTACTTC	CASSPRQGTDEQYF
TRBJ2-2	NA	TRBD2	TRBV10-3	TGTGCCATCAGTGCTACTAGCGGGGGGCCCGGGGAGCTGTTTTTT	CAISATSGGPGELFF
TRBJ2-7	few	TRBD2	TRBV20-1	TGCAGTGCTAGAGATTCTAAGGGACTAGCGGAAGGCTACGAGCAGTACTTC	CSARDSKGLAEGYEQYF
TRBJ2-1	few	TRBD2	TRBV9	TGTGCCAGCAGCGTAGGGTCCGGGACTAGTACTGAGCAGTTCTTC	CASSVGSGTSTEQFF
TRBJ2-1	few	NA	TRBV12-3/TRBV12-4	TGTGCCAGCAGTTTAATAGGGACGGCGGTCAATGAGCAGTTCTTC	CASSLIGTAVNEQFF
TRBJ1-1	many	NA	TRBV29-1	TGCAGCGTTGGATTAACTCGGGGTTCTGAAGCTTTCTTT	CSVGLTRGSEAFF
TRBJ2-4	many	TRBD1	TRBV11-3	TGTGCCAGCAGCCGGGCTACTGGACAGGGCCAAAACATTCAGTACTTC	CASSRATGQGQNIQYF
TRBJ2-1	many	TRBD1	TRBV6-1	TGTGCCAGCAAGGAGGGACAGGGGGCCGTCAATGAGCAGTTCTTC	CASKEGQGAVNEQFF
TRBJ2-3	few	NA	TRBV6-1	TGTGCCCTAGCAGCGGTCCATGGCACAGATACGCAGTATTTT	CALAAVHGTDTQYF
TRBJ2-7	once	NA	TRBV12-2	TGTGCAAGTCGCTTAGCGCAGGTATACGAGCAGTACTTC	CASRLAQVYEQYF
TRBJ2-3	NA	TRBD2	TRBV20-1	TGCAGTGCTAGAGTCAGAAGCGGGGCAGCAGATACGCAGTATTTT	CSARVRSGAADTQYF
TRBJ2-1	NA	NA	TRBV4-2	TGTGCCAGCAGCCAAGTTTTCGACAGGCTCTACAATGAGCAGTTCTTC	CASSQVFDRLYNEQFF
TRBJ2-3	NA	NA	TRBV28	TGTGCCAGCACCCCCGATGGGGACGATACGCAGTATTTT	CASTPDGDDTQYF
TRBJ1-5	few	NA	TRBV12-3/TRBV12-4	TGTGCCAGCAGAGAAGGGATGGAACAGCCCCAGCATTTT	CASREGMEQPQHF
TRBJ2-7	few	NA	TRBV7-2	TGTGCCAGCAGCTCCCAGAGTTTTGGCGAGCAGTACTTC	CASSSQSFGEQYF
TRBJ1-1	NA	TRBD1	TRBV12-3/TRBV12-4	TGTGCCAGCAGCGAACAGGGGAGGGATACTGAAGCTTTCTTT	CASSEQGRDTEAFF
TRBJ1-1	NA	NA	TRBV18	TGTGCCAGCTCATCCCAGGGATTGTCGAACACTGAAGCTTTCTTT	CASSSQGLSNTEAFF
TRBJ1-4	NA	NA	TRBV19	TGTGCCAGTATGGCCGGGGCAACTAATGAAAAACTGTTTTTT	CASMAGATNEKLFF
TRBJ2-7	few	TRBD2	TRBV20-1	TGCAGTGCCCCAGCCCCTAGCGGGACCTACGAGCAGTACTTC	CSAPAPSGTYEQYF
TRBJ2-7	few	NA	TRBV11-2	TGTGCCAGCAGCCACTCTAGCTCCTACGAGCAGTACTTC	CASSHSSSYEQYF
TRBJ1-1	few	NA	TRBV19	TGTGCCAGTAGGTTTAACACTGAAGCTTTCTTT	CASRFNTEAFF
TRBJ1-6	many	NA	TRBV20-1	TGCAGTGCTAGATCGGGGAGGGCCAATTCACCCCTCCACTTT	CSARSGRANSPLHF
TRBJ2-1	few	NA	TRBV29-1	TGCAGCGTTGAAACTGGGGGGCGTGAGCAGTTCTTC	CSVETGGREQFF
TRBJ2-7	many	TRBD2	TRBV5-1	TGCGCCAGCAGTCCCCGACTAGCGGGGGGCTCCTACGAGCAGTACTTC	CASSPRLAGGSYEQYF
TRBJ2-1	many	NA	TRBV5-6	TGTGCCAGCAGCTCACTTACTAGTCTCTATGAGCAGTTCTTC	CASSSLTSLYEQFF
TRBJ1-1	few	NA	TRBV5-1	TGCGCCAGCAGCTTGAGTCCAACTATGGGCACTGAAGCTTTCTTT	CASSLSPTMGTEAFF
TRBJ1-2	few	NA	TRBV5-1	TGCGCCAGCAGCCACCGGGACGGCTATGGCTACACCTTC	CASSHRDGYGYTF
TRBJ2-3	many	TRBD2	TRBV20-1	TGCAGTGCTAGTGCGGCTAGCGGGGGCCCCTGGGATACGCAGTATTTT	CSASAASGGPWDTQYF
TRBJ1-4	many	NA	TRBV4-2	TGTGCCAGCAGCCAAGAGGGCAGGGCTGGGGAAAAACTGTTTTTT	CASSQEGRAGEKLFF
TRBJ1-5	NA	NA	TRBV7-2	TGTGCCAGCAGCCCTAACCAGGGATGGACGGGCAATCAGCCCCAGCATTTT	CASSPNQGWTGNQPQHF
TRBJ2-3	NA	TRBD1	TRBV20-1	TGCAGTGCTAGAGACCCACAGGGGGCGAGTTCCCCAGATACGCAGTATTTT	CSARDPQGASSPDTQYF
TRBJ2-3	many	TRBD1	TRBV6-4	TGTGCCAGCAGTAGGACAGGGACCACAGATACGCAGTATTTT	CASSRTGTTDTQYF
TRBJ2-7	NA	TRBD1	TRBV12-3/TRBV12-4	TGTGCCAGCAGTGCCGAGGGGGCGCTTAACGAGCAGTACTTC	CASSAEGALNEQYF
TRBJ2-5	few	NA	TRBV6-5	TGTGCCAGCAGTTACAACGCGATGCGGGGACAAGAGACCCAGTACTTC	CASSYNAMRGQETQYF
TRBJ1-2	NA	NA	TRBV20-1	TGCAGTGCTAGATCGACAACACAGGGTGGGGTCTATGGCTACACCTTC	CSARSTTQGGVYGYTF
TRBJ2-5	NA	TRBD2	TRBV11-2	TGTGCCAGCAGCCCCTCCGGGACTAGCTGGCGTGAGACCCAGTACTTC	CASSPSGTSWRETQYF
TRBJ1-6	few	NA	TRBV12-3/TRBV12-4	TGTGCCAGCAGTGAAAGAAGGAATTCACCCCTCCACTTT	CASSERRNSPLHF
TRBJ2-1	few	NA	TRBV20-1	TGCAGTGCTAGAGAGAGGGCGGGATTCAGGGAGCAGTTCTTC	CSARERAGFREQFF
TRBJ2-7	few	NA	TRBV6-2/TRBV6-3	TGTGCCAGCAGTTACTCGTTTCGGAGCGGGTACGAGCAGTACTTC	CASSYSFRSGYEQYF
TRBJ1-5	many	NA	TRBV4-2	TGTGCCAGCAGCCAAGAGGCGGGATATGGGAAGCAGCCCCAGCATTTT	CASSQEAGYGKQPQHF
TRBJ1-1	few	NA	TRBV20-1	TGCAGTGCTAGGTGGGGGGGAAAGAACACTGAAGCTTTCTTT	CSARWGGKNTEAFF
TRBJ2-1	many	TRBD2	TRBV4-2	TGTGCCAGCAGCCAAGAGTCGCGGGAGGGTAATGAGCAGTTCTTC	CASSQESREGNEQFF